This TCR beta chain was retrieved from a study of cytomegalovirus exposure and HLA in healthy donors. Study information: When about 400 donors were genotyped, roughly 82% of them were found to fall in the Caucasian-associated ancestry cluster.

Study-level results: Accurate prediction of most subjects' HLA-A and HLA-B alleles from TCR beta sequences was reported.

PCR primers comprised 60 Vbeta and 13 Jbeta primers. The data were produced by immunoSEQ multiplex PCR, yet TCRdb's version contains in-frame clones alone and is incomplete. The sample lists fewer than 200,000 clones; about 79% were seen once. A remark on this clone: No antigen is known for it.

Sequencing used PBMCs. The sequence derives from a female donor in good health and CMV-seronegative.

The CDR3 loop reads CASSTRYTEAFF. The DNA of the CDR3 is TGTGCCAGCAGCACTCGCTACACTGAAGCTTTCTTT. This chain joins TRBV5-5 and TRBJ1-1, with no clear D. Germline values: CDR1 SGHKS, CDR2 YYEKEE (reference sequence). Trimming shortened V by 4 bases and J by 3 bases, and 7 bases separated the two germline ends. The CDR3 runs 12 residues.